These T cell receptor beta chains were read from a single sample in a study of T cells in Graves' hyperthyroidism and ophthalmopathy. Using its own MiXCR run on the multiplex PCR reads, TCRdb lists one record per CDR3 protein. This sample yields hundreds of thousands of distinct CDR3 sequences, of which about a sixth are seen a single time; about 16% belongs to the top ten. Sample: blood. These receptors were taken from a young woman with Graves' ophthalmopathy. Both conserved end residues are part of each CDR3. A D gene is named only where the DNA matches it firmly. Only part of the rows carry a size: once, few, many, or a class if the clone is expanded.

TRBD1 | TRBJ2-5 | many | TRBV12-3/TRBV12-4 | CASSCPGQGQETQYF | TGTGCCAGCAGCTGTCCGGGACAGGGGCAAGAGACCCAGTACTTC
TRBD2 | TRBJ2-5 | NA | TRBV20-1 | CSAVDTSEGETQYF | TGCAGTGCTGTCGATACTAGCGAGGGAGAGACCCAGTACTTC
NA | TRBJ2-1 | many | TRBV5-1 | CASSLPTRDEQFF | TGCGCCAGCAGCTTGCCGACTAGGGATGAGCAGTTCTTC
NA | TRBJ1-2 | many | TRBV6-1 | CASGFREDYGYTF | TGTGCCAGCGGTTTTAGAGAGGACTATGGCTACACCTTC
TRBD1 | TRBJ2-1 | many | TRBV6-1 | CASRRDRSSYNEQFF | TGTGCCAGCAGACGGGACAGGAGCTCCTACAATGAGCAGTTCTTC
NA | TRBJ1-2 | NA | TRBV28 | CASSLIGNLYGYTF | TGTGCCAGCAGTTTAATCGGTAACCTCTATGGCTACACCTTC
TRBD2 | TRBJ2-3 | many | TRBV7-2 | CASSLGEGRTQYF | TGTGCCAGCAGCTTAGGGGAGGGAAGAACGCAGTATTTT
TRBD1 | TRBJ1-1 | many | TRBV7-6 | CASSWGQFTEAFF | TGTGCCAGCAGCTGGGGACAGTTCACTGAAGCTTTCTTT
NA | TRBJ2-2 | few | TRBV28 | CASSLLLGLDGRGSAGELFF | TGTGCCAGCAGTTTATTACTAGGCCTGGACGGGAGAGGTTCCGCCGGGGAGCTGTTTTTT
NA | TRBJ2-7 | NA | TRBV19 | CASSPQSAGGEYEQYF | TGTGCCAGTAGTCCCCAGTCCGCGGGCGGTGAGTACGAGCAGTACTTC
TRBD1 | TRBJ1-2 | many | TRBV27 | CASRVTGGLGGYTF | TGTGCCAGCAGAGTGACAGGGGGCCTGGGTGGCTACACCTTC
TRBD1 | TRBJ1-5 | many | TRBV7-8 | CASSGDRGIFNQPQHF | TGTGCCAGCAGCGGGGACAGGGGAATATTCAATCAGCCCCAGCATTTT
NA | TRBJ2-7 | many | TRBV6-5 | CASSYSADYEQYF | TGTGCCAGCAGTTACTCCGCAGACTACGAGCAGTACTTC
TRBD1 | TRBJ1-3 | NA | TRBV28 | CASSPGQFLAAGNTIYF | TGTGCCAGCAGCCCGGGACAGTTTTTAGCGGCTGGAAACACCATATATTTT
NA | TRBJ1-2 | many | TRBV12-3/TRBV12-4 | CASSFVDNNYGYTF | TGTGCCAGCAGCTTCGTGGACAATAACTATGGCTACACCTTC
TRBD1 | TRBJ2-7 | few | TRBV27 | CASSSSYQGGDIYEQYF | TGTGCCAGCAGTTCCTCTTATCAAGGGGGCGATATATACGAGCAGTACTTC